This entry is about one TCR beta chain. This CDR3 spans 14 amino acids. Per germline, CDR1 SGHNT and CDR2 YYREEE (reference sequence). Trimming left V 6 bases short and J 8 bases short, with 20 bases between. This record comes from a study of blood T cell repertoires in COVID-19. Overall study context: Sites in the United States, Italy and Spain provided acute and convalescent COVID-19 samples. T cells, B-cell-depleted T cells, or PBMCs supplied cDNA or gDNA.

Original methodology: Amplification with reference gene primers provided the estimates of nucleated cell counts. Using immunoSEQ multiplex PCR, the repertoire was profiled, and TCRdb retains in-frame clones only, with some absent. That table gives V, J and clone size, and the DNA gave D and trimming. Among around 94,000 clones, nearly 90% were seen once, and the ten largest hold 2%. The chain employs TRBV5-4 and TRBJ1-2; TRBD1 might be the D (5 bases). Sequenced: peripheral blood. This clonotype originated in a man aged 50-60 years with active COVID-19. CDR3 loop: CASTLGTTPRGYTF. The CDR3 DNA reads TGTGCCAGCACCCTGGGGACTACCCCTCGGGGCTACACCTTC.